The T cell receptor beta chain under discussion was sequenced for a study of cytomegalovirus exposure and HLA in healthy donors. The CDR3 is made up of 13 amino acids. The junction had 2 bases not matched to a gene; V was cut back by 4 bases and J by 3 bases. The germline V gene has CDR1 KGHSH and CDR2 LQKENI. Assay: immunoSEQ multiplex PCR; the TCRdb copy retains only in-frame clones and omits some. This sample has 120,000 or so clones; around 85% occur once, and the top ten carry 2.1%. A word on this clone: The same CDR3 is also encoded by other DNA sequences in this sample.

The sequence derives from a woman in her thirties in good health and CMV-seronegative. What was sequenced was PBMCs. The chain uses TRBV18 and TRBJ1-1; 7 bases match TRBD1. The CDR3 here is CASSLTGDTEAFF. The CDR3 DNA follows: TGTGCCAGCTCACTCACAGGGGACACTGAAGCTTTCTTT.